The next 23 T cell receptor beta chains were all read from a single sample in a study of T cells in women clearing cervical HPV infection. Profiled with immunoSEQ multiplex PCR; TCRdb holds only in-frame clones, not every one. This sample's table has approximately 25,000 clones. Sequenced sample: blood buffy coat. These receptors were collected from a woman aged 18 to 69 with a cervical HPV16 infection that either progressed to CIN3+ or cleared (not recorded which).

In the case of this clone: The CDR3 goes on 3 residues after the read ends, and that part is filled in from the germline J gene. The J gene is TRBJ1-2, the V gene TRBV5-4; the D gene is possibly TRBD1 (5 bases). Trimming took 0 bases from V and 4 from J, leaving 10 bases between them. The CDR3 length is 14 residues. Germline V gene sequence: CDR1 SGHNT, CDR2 YYREEE (reference sequence). The CDR3 sequence is CASSLDRTLYGYTF. Incomplete CDR3 DNA: TGTGCCAGCAGCTTGGATCGGACACTCTATGGC.

On this clone itself: The read halts 3 residues ahead of the CDR3 end, with the missing end drawn from the germline J gene. The V call is TRBV4-1, the J call TRBJ2-7; D is perhaps TRBD1 (6 bases). The CDR3 totals 15 residues. Between the trimmed V and J ends, which lost 2 bases and 0 bases, there was a span of 11 bases. The V gene's germline CDR1 is MGHRA and CDR2 YSYEKL. Incomplete CDR3 DNA: TGCGCCAGCAGCCAACGATGGGGGCACTCCTACGAG. This translates into CASSQRWGHSYE. The whole CDR3 sequence reads CASSQRWGHSYEQYF.

As to this clone: The DNA ends 3 residues before the CDR3 does, and the rest of the CDR3 is filled in from the germline J gene. The chain recombines TRBV4-1 with TRBJ2-6, with D possibly TRBD1 on 5 matching bases. V lost 2 bases and J lost 0, with 11 bases in between. This CDR3 has 17 residues. The V gene's germline CDR1 is MGHRA and CDR2 YSYEKL. CDR3 protein: CASSQLTVFSGANVLTF. The DNA read from the CDR3 is TGCGCCAGCAGCCAACTGACAGTATTCTCTGGGGCCAACGTC.

In the case of this clone: The CDR3 end falls 3 residues outside the read, so it is completed with the germline J gene. The rearrangement links TRBV9 to TRBJ1-5, with 7 bases matching TRBD1. The CDR3 covers 15 residues. The germline gives CDR1 SGDLS, CDR2 YYNGEE. Trimming cost V 0 bases and J 3 bases; bases outside gene matches: 3. Here the CDR3 reads CASSVGQGDNQPQHF. The covered CDR3 bases are TGTGCCAGCAGCGTAGGACAGGGTGACAATCAGCCC. The entire variable domain, with the rest obtained from reference TRBV9 and TRBJ1-5, is as follows: DSGVTQTPKHLITATGQRVTLRCSPRSGDLSVYWYQQSLDQGLQFLIQYYNGEERAKGNILERFSAQQFPDLHSELNLSSLELGDSALYFCASSVGQGDNQPQHFGDGTRLSIL.

On this clone: The read terminates 3 residues ahead of where the CDR3 ends, so the germline J gene completes it. The chain recombines TRBV18 with TRBJ1-2, with TRBD1 identical over 8 bases. The CDR3 is 14 residues long. Germline V CDR1 and CDR2: KGHSH, LQKENI. CDR3 DNA (partial): TGTGCCAGCTCACCGGGGACAGGATCCTACGAC. Its translation: CASSPGTGSYD. The whole CDR3 region reads CASSPGTGSYDYTF.

For this clone: The CDR3 goes on 3 residues after the read ends, and that part is filled in from the germline J gene. The chain has TRBV29-1 and TRBJ1-2; possible D gene TRBD1, 6 bases. Germline lookup yields CDR1 SQVTM and CDR2 ANQGSEA. The CDR3 covers 14 residues. Trimming shortened V by 1 base and J by 4 bases, and 13 bases separated the two germline ends. CDR3 sequence: CSVEVARGVYGYTF. Partial CDR3 DNA: TGCAGCGTTGAAGTGGCCAGGGGAGTCTATGGC.

Comment on this clone: The read halts 3 residues ahead of the CDR3 end, with the missing end drawn from the germline J gene. The chain is built from TRBV20-1 and TRBJ2-1; no clear D. The CDR3 has 12 residues. V was clipped by 6 bases and J by 7 bases, with 13 bases between them. CDR1 and CDR2 (germline): DFQATT, SNEGSKA (reference sequence). The covered CDR3 bases are TGCAGTGCCAGACGGGTCTGGAATGAG. Translation: CSARRVWNE. The complete CDR3 protein is CSARRVWNEQFF.

Details on this clone: The CDR3 is cut off 3 residues early in the read; its end comes from the germline J gene. The chain uses TRBV18 and TRBJ2-2; D is uncertain. The CDR3 is 14 amino acids. Per germline, CDR1 KGHSH and CDR2 LQKENI. CDR3 amino acids: CASSPGLRNEKLFF. The sequenced CDR3 bases are TGTGCCAGCTCACCGGGTCTCAGGAATGAAAAG.

About this clone itself: The read finishes 3 residues shy of the CDR3 end, and the germline J gene is used to complete it. This chain connects TRBV7-9 to TRBJ2-2, with D uncertain. Trimming took 1 base from V and 1 from J, leaving 7 bases between them. This CDR3 comprises 15 residues. Germline-derived CDR1 and CDR2 are SEHNR and FQNEAQ (reference sequence). CDR3 amino acids: CASSLGAGNTGELFF. CDR3 DNA (partial): TGTGCCAGCAGCTTAGGGGCAGGGAACACCGGGGAG.

Remarks on this clone: The sequence runs out 3 residues before the end of the CDR3; the remainder is reconstructed from the germline J gene. V is TRBV18 and J is TRBJ1-2; D possibly corresponds to TRBD1 (6 bases). CDR3 length: 16 amino acids. Trimming removed 5 bases at V and 4 bases at J, with 20 bases between. Germline V gene sequence: CDR1 KGHSH, CDR2 LQKENI. CDR3 sequence reads: CASSFGTPDVIYGYTF. CDR3 bases read: TGTGCCAGCTCATTCGGGACACCCGACGTTATCTATGGC.

Points on this clone: The read ends 3 residues early relative to the CDR3; the germline J gene fills the gap. V gene TRBV19 combines with J gene TRBJ1-5, with D hard to call. Deletions cut 3 bases from V and 2 bases from J, with 8 bases between. The CDR3 length is 14 residues. CDR1 LNHDA and CDR2 SQIVND come from the germline V gene (reference sequence). CDR3 protein: CASSIAAGNQPQHF. Partial CDR3 DNA: TGTGCCAGTAGTATCGCGGCCGGCAATCAGCCC.

On this clone: One end of the junction varies from germline; a read error may be responsible. Read sequence stops 3 residues before the CDR3 end, and the germline J gene provides the missing end. This sample includes further DNA sequences coding for the same CDR3. This chain uses TRBV29-1 with TRBJ2-5; maybe TRBD2 (5 bases). Germline CDR1 and CDR2: SQVTM and ANQGSEA. The CDR3 covers 13 residues. The CDR3 sequence: CSVEEGSGGTQYF. The CDR3 bases that were read are TGCAGCGTGGAAGAGGGTAGTGGCGGGACC.

To note about this clone: Coverage ceases 3 residues before the CDR3 finishes, and the germline J gene fills in the end. This chain connects TRBV11-3 to TRBJ2-7, with TRBD1 matching 8 bases. CDR3 length equals 15 residues. In germline, CDR1 is SGHNT, CDR2 YENEEA. J lost 0 bases, V lost 5 bases, and 6 bases had no gene match. The chain's CDR3 is CASSPGTGHSYEQYF. The sequenced part of the CDR3 DNA is TGTGCCAGCAGCCCAGGGACAGGCCACTCCTACGAG.

A note on this clone: The read halts 3 residues ahead of the CDR3 end, with the missing end drawn from the germline J gene. This sequence joins TRBV19 and TRBJ2-3; 7 bases are a match to TRBD2. The germline CDR1 and CDR2 sequences are LNHDA and SQIVND (reference sequence). The CDR3 is 13 residues long. The CDR3 loop reads CASSIGGGETQYF. CDR3 DNA (partial): TGTGCCAGTAGTATTGGGGGGGGAGAGACG.

Note on this clone: From the germline J gene comes the end of the CDR3, since the read stops 3 residues before it. This chain links TRBV5-1 with TRBJ2-1; D gene ambiguous. CDR1 is SGHRS, CDR2 YFSETQ, per germline. V was clipped by 2 bases and J by 8 bases, with 8 bases between them. The CDR3 contains 12 residues. The sequenced CDR3 bases are TGCGCCAGCAGCTTAGGGCTGGATGAG. Its protein product is CASSLGLDE. The complete CDR3 protein is CASSLGLDEQFF.

As concerns this clone: Sequencing ends 3 residues short of the CDR3 end; the germline J gene provides the rest. V and J are TRBV6-1 and TRBJ1-4; 8 bases match TRBD1. From germline, CDR1 is MNHNS and CDR2 SASEGT. The length of the CDR3 is 17 residues. With 1 base clipped from V and 0 bases from J, the junction kept 4 bases outside the gene matches. The sequenced part of the CDR3 DNA is TGTGCCAGCAGTGAAGGCGCAGGGGGCCCAACTAATGAAAAA. Protein: CASSEGAGGPTNEK. From start to end, the CDR3 is CASSEGAGGPTNEKLFF.

To note about this clone: The DNA ends 3 residues before the CDR3 does, and the rest of the CDR3 is filled in from the germline J gene. V usage is TRBV20-1 and J usage is TRBJ2-7, with TRBD1 identical over 11 bases. CDR1 and CDR2 from the germline V gene are DFQATT and SNEGSKA (reference sequence). The CDR3 spans 16 residues. V lost 6 bases, J lost 4 bases, and 14 bases stayed unmatched. Partial CDR3 DNA: TGCAGTGCCACCGGGACAGGGGGATCCAAGTCGTACGAG. It codes for CSATGTGGSKSYE. The whole CDR3 protein reads CSATGTGGSKSYEQYF.

As to this clone: Read data end 3 residues before the CDR3 end; the end is taken from the germline J gene. The rearrangement uses TRBV19 and TRBJ1-6; tentative D call: TRBD1 (6 bases). Germline lookup yields CDR1 LNHDA and CDR2 SQIVND (reference sequence). The CDR3 totals 17 residues. The V gene lost 1 base and the J gene lost 4 bases, with 14 bases spanning the gap. The CDR3 region is CASSIAGGAEYNSPLHF. The CDR3 DNA, read in part, is TGTGCCAGTAGTATAGCCGGGGGGGCCGAGTATAATTCACCC.

Remarks on this clone: Read sequence stops 3 residues before the CDR3 end, and the germline J gene provides the missing end. The chain uses TRBV10-3 and TRBJ2-3, with TRBD2 as a possible D gene (7 bases). V was cut by 5 bases and J by 4 bases, with 22 bases left in between. There are 17 residues in the CDR3. Germline V gene data show CDR1 as ENHRY and CDR2 as SYGVKD. Here the CDR3 reads CAISLGELGGDADTQYF. The CDR3 DNA, read in part, is TGTGCCATCAGTCTCGGCGAGTTAGGGGGGGACGCAGATACG.

About this clone: The read falls 3 residues short of the CDR3 end, and the missing part is taken from the germline J gene. The V and J genes are TRBV12-3 or TRBV12-4 and TRBJ1-2; 9 bases map to TRBD1. Germline trimming cut 6 bases from V and 5 bases from J; bases unmatched to any gene: 10. The CDR3 is 15 amino acids. The covered CDR3 bases are TGTGCCAGCAGATCACGGGGACAGGGTGAATATGGC. Translation gives CASRSRGQGEYG. The complete CDR3 protein is CASRSRGQGEYGYTF.

With respect to this clone: The read terminates 3 residues before the CDR3 end, so the remaining end is supplied by the germline J gene. This chain joins TRBV28 and TRBJ2-7; 9 bases line up with TRBD2. The CDR3 is made up of 15 amino acids. Per the germline V gene, CDR1 is MDHEN and CDR2 is SYDVKM. With V trimmed by 4 bases and J by 3 bases, 7 bases remained unmatched. CDR3 loop: CASSSASGTHYEQYF. The part of the CDR3 DNA that was read is TGTGCCAGCAGTTCTGCTAGCGGGACCCACTACGAG.

Comments on this clone: The read halts 3 residues ahead of the CDR3 end, with the missing end drawn from the germline J gene. The V call is TRBV19, the J call TRBJ2-7, with D maybe TRBD1 (6 bases). V gave up 1 base and J gave up 4 bases, with 14 bases separating them. Germline lookup yields CDR1 LNHDA and CDR2 SQIVND (reference sequence). The CDR3 has 15 residues. CDR3 sequence: CASSIAQGQHYEQYF. Partial CDR3 DNA: TGTGCCAGTAGTATAGCCCAGGGACAACATTACGAG. Together with reference TRBV19 and TRBJ2-7, the CDR3 gives the full variable domain: DGGITQSPKYLFRKEGQNVTLSCEQNLNHDAMYWYRQDPGQGLRLIYYSQIVNDFQKGDIAEGYSVSREKKESFPLTVTSAQKNPTAFYLCASSIAQGQHYEQYFGPGTRLTVT.

About this clone itself: The read ends 3 residues shy of where the CDR3 ends; the end is completed using the germline J gene. The V and J genes are TRBV28 and TRBJ1-2, with D hard to call. CDR1 is MDHEN, CDR2 SYDVKM, per germline. The CDR3 is made up of 12 amino acids. V lost 3 bases and J lost 1, with 3 bases in between. Partial CDR3 DNA: TGTGCCAGCAGTTTCGTTAACTATGGC. Encoded protein: CASSFVNYG. The entire CDR3 sequence reads CASSFVNYGYTF.